The 5 T cell receptor beta chains listed next were all sequenced from one sample in a study of vaccination effects on CD4 cells after COVID-19. No antigen is known for these receptors. Measured with immunoSEQ multiplex PCR; TCRdb has only the in-frame clones, and not every one. The sample lists tens of thousands of clones, 55% to 75% occurring once. Peptide-pool stimulation followed by sequencing identified expanded antigen-specific CD4+ clonotypes in the ViraFEST assay. Subsequent to 10 days of culture, CD4+ T cells were isolated. The study found no prior SARS-CoV-2 infection in the vaccine recipients, who tested negative for nucleocapsid antibodies. The starting material was CD4+ T cells from PBMCs cultured with SARS-CoV-2 spike peptides, obtained before COVID-19 vaccination. The source of these receptors is a human donor who received a COVID-19 vaccine.

This clone came up many times. The genes are TRBV7-9 and TRBJ2-7; D may be TRBD2 (6 bases). The germline gives CDR1 SEHNR, CDR2 FQNEAQ (reference sequence). V was shortened by 1 base and J by 5 bases, with 18 bases between the two germline ends. This CDR3 is 16 amino acids long. CDR3 region: CASSLGVGLGGDEQYF. Here the CDR3 DNA reads TGTGCCAGCAGCTTAGGGGTCGGACTGGGCGGGGACGAGCAGTACTTC.

V gene TRBV3-1 (or the pseudogene TRBV3-2) combines with J gene TRBJ2-7, with 7 bases fitting TRBD2. This CDR3 is 15 amino acids long. The germline V gene has CDR1 LGHDT and CDR2 YNNKEL (reference sequence). With 2 bases clipped from V and 7 bases from J, the junction kept 11 bases outside the gene matches. CDR3 loop: CASSQYAAGEGEQYF. The CDR3 nucleotides read TGTGCCAGCAGCCAATATGCGGCGGGGGAGGGTGAGCAGTACTTC.

CDR3 sequence (DNA): TGTGCCAGCAGCTTAGATCCAGGACTCTCCTACGAGCAGTACTTC. This gives the protein CASSLDPGLSYEQYF. The chain combines TRBV7-2 with TRBJ2-7; possibly TRBD2 for D (5 bases). The CDR3 has 15 amino acids. Trimming cost V 1 base and J 0 bases, with 10 bases left between them. Per germline, CDR1 SGHTA and CDR2 FQGNSA.

This sequence joins TRBV30 and TRBJ1-4, with D hard to call. The V end lost 0 bases, the J end lost 5 bases, and 13 bases lay between the germline ends. Germline V CDR1 and CDR2: GTSNPN, SVGIG (reference sequence). The CDR3 is made up of 15 amino acids. The CDR3 sequence: CAWSVRGGKNEKLFF. DNA for the CDR3: TGTGCCTGGAGTGTACGGGGAGGAAAGAATGAAAAACTGTTTTTT.

This chain joins TRBV14 and TRBJ1-1; D gene ambiguous. Germline loops: CDR1 SGHDN, CDR2 FVKESK. The V end lost 0 bases, the J end lost 3 bases, and 14 bases lay between the germline ends. The CDR3 spans 16 residues. CDR3 protein: CASSQDGPTHYTEAFF. CDR3 nucleotides: TGTGCCAGCAGCCAAGATGGTCCCACTCACTACACTGAAGCTTTCTTT. Full variable domain (rest looked up from reference TRBV14 and TRBJ1-1): EAGVTQFPSHSVIEKGQTVTLRCDPISGHDNLYWYRRVMGKEIKFLLHFVKESKQDESGMPNNRFLAERTGGTYSTLKVQPAELEDSGVYFCASSQDGPTHYTEAFFGQGTRLTVV.